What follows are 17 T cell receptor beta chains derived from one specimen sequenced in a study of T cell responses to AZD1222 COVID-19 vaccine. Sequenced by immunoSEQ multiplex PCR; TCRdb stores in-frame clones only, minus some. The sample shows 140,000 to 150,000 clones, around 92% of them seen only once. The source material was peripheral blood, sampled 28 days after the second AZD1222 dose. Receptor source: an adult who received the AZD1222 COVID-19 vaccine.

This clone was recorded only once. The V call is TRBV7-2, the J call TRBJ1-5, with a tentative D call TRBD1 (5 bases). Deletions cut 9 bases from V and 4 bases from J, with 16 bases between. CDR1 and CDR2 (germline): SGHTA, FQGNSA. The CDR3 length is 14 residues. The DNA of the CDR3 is TGTGCCAGTCGGGACGTCGGGGAGAATCAGCCCCAGCATTTT. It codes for CASRDVGENQPQHF.

The CDR3 bases are TGTGCCAGCTCACCACTGGAACAGAACACCGGGGAGCTGTTTTTT. Translation: CASSPLEQNTGELFF. V gene TRBV18 combines with J gene TRBJ2-2; D not resolved. CDR3 size: 15 residues. V lost 1 base and J lost 1, with 7 bases in between. Germline V gene data show CDR1 as KGHSH and CDR2 as LQKENI.

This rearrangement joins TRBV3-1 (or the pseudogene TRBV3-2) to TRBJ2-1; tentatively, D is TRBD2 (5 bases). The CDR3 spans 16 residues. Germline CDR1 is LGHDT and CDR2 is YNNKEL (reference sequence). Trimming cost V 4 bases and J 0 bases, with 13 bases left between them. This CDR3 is CASSPRSGVSYNEQFF. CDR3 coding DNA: TGTGCCAGCAGCCCCCGGAGCGGAGTCTCCTACAATGAGCAGTTCTTC.

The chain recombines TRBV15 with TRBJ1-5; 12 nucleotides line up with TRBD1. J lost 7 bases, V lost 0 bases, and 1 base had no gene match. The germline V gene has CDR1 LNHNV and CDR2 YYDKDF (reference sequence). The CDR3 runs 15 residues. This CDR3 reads CATSRDGTGGQPQHF. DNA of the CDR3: TGTGCCACCAGCAGAGATGGGACAGGGGGCCAGCCCCAGCATTTT.

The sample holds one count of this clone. This CDR3 reads CASSLEVGANTEAFF. The CDR3 nucleotides are TGTGCCAGCAGCTTGGAGGTTGGTGCGAACACTGAAGCTTTCTTT. The rearrangement uses TRBV5-4 and TRBJ1-1; D is undetermined. V lost 0 bases and J lost 1, with 10 bases in between. Germline V gives CDR1 SGHNT, CDR2 YYREEE (reference sequence). The CDR3 length is 15 residues.

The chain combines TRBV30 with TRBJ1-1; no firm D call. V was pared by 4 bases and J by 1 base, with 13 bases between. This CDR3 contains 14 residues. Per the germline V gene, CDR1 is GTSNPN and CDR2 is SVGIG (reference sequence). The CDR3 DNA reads TGTGCCTGGACCTCCGGGATTGCGAACACTGAAGCTTTCTTT. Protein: CAWTSGIANTEAFF. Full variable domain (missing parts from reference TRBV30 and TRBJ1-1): SQTIHQWPATLVQPVGSPLSLECTVEGTSNPNLYWYRQAAGRGLQLLFYSVGIGQISSEVPQNLSASRPQDRQFILSSKKLLLSDSGFYLCAWTSGIANTEAFFGQGTRLTVV.

The CDR3 here is CAWSAIDEGGYTF. In DNA, the CDR3 is TGTGCCTGGAGTGCGATCGATGAGGGAGGCTACACCTTC. The chain carries TRBV30 and TRBJ1-2; D not certain. Germline loops: CDR1 GTSNPN, CDR2 SVGIG (reference sequence). There are 13 residues in the CDR3. Trimming took off 1 base at V and 8 bases at J, with 14 bases between the two ends.

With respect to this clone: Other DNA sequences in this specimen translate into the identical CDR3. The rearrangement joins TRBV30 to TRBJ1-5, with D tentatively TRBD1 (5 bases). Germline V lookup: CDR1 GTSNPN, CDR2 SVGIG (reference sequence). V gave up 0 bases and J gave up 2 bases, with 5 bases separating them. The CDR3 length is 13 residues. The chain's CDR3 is CAWSVQGNQPQHF. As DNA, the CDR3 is TGTGCCTGGAGTGTACAGGGCAATCAGCCCCAGCATTTT.

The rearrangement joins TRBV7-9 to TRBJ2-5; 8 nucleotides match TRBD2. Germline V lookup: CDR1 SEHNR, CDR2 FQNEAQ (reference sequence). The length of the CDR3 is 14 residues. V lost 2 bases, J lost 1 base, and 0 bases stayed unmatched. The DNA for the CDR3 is TGTGCCAGCAGCTTACTAGCGGGCCAAGAGACCCAGTACTTC. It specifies CASSLLAGQETQYF.

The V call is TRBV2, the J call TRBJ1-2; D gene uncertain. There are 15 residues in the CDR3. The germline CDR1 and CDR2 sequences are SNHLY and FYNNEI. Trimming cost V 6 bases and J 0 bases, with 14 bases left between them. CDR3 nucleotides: TGTGCCAGCAGCTACGGAGAGGCCTCTAACTATGGCTACACCTTC. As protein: CASSYGEASNYGYTF.

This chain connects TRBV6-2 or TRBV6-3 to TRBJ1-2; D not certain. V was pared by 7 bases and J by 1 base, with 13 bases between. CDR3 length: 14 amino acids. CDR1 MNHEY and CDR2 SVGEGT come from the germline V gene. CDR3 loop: CASIPPRGNYGYTF. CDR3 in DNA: TGTGCCAGCATCCCCCCCAGAGGTAACTATGGCTACACCTTC.

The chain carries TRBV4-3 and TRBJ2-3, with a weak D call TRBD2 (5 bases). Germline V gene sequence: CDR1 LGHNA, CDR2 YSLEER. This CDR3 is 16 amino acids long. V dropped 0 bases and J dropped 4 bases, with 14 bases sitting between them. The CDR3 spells CASSQDRPGGSDTQYF. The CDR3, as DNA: TGCGCCAGCAGCCAAGATAGGCCAGGAGGCTCAGATACGCAGTATTTT.

CDR3 sequence (DNA): TGTGCCAGCAGTTCGAGCTCCTACGAGCAGTACTTC. Amino acids: CASSSSSYEQYF. The genes are TRBV28 and TRBJ2-7; no clear D gene. The CDR3 length is 12 residues. Germline CDR1 is MDHEN and CDR2 is SYDVKM. The V end was cut by 4 bases, the J end by 0 bases, with 4 bases between.

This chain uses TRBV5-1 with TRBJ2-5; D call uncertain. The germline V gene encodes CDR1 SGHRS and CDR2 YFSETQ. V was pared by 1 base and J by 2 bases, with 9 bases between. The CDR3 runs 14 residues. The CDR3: CASSLKSFQETQYF. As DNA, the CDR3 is TGCGCCAGCAGCTTGAAAAGTTTTCAAGAGACCCAGTACTTC.

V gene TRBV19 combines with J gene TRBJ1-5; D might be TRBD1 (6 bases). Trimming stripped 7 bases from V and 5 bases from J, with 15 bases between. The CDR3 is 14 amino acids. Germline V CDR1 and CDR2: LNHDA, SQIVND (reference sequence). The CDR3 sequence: CASTQTGFDQPQHF. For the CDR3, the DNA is TGTGCCAGTACCCAGACAGGTTTCGATCAGCCCCAGCATTTT.

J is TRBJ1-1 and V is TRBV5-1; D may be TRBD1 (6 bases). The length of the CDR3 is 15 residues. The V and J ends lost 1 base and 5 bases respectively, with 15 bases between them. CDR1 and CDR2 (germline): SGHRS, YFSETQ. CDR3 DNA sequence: TGCGCCAGCAGCTTGACAGGGACCCCGGGTACTGAAGCTTTCTTT. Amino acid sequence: CASSLTGTPGTEAFF.

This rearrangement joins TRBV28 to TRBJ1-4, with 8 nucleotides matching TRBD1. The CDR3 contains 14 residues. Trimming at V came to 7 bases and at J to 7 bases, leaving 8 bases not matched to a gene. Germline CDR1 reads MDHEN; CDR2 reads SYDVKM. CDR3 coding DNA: TGTGCCAGCAAAAATGGACAGGGAGTTGAAAAACTGTTTTTT. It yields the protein CASKNGQGVEKLFF.